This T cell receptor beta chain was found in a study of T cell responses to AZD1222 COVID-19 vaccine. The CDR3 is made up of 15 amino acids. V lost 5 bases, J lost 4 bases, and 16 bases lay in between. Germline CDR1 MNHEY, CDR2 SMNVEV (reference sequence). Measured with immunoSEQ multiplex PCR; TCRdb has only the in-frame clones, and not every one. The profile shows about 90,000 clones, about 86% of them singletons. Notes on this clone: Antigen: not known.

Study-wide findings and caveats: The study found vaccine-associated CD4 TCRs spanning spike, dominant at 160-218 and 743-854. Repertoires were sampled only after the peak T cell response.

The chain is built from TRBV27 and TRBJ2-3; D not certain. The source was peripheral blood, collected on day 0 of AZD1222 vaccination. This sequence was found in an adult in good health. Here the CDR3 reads CASSLGLARADTQYF. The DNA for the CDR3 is TGTGCCAGCAGTCTGGGCTTAGCCCGAGCAGATACGCAGTATTTT.